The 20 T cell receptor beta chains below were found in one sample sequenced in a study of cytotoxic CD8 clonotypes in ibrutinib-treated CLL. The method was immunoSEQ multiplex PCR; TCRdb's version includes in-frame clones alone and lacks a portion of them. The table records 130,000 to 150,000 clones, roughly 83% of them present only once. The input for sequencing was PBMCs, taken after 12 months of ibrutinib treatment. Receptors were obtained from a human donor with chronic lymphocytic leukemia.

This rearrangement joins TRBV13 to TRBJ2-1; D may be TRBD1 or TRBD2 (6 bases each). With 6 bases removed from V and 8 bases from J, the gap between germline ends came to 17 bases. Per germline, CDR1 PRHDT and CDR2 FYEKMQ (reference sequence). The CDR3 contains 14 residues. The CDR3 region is CASSLSPGADEQFF. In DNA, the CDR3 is TGTGCCAGCAGTTTATCGCCGGGGGCGGATGAGCAGTTCTTC.

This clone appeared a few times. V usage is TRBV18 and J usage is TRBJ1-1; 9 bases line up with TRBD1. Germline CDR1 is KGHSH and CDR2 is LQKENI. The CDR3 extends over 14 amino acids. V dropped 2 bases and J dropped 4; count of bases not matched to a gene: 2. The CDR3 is CASSPTGGFTEAFF. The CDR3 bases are TGTGCCAGCTCACCAACAGGGGGCTTCACTGAAGCTTTCTTT.

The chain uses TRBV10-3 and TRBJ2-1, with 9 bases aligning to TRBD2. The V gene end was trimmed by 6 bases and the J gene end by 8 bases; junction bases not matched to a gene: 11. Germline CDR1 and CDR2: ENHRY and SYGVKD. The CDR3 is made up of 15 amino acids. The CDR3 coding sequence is TGTGCCATCAGGGTAGCGGGAGTCTCCCGCGATGAGCAGTTCTTC. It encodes CAIRVAGVSRDEQFF.

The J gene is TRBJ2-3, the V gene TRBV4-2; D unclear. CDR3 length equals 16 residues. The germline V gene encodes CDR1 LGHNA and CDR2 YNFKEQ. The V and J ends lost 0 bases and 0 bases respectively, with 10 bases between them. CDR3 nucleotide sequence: TGTGCCAGCAGCCAAGAGGTGACCTCTAGCACAGATACGCAGTATTTT. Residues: CASSQEVTSSTDTQYF.

The CDR3: CSVGTLIYGYTF. In DNA, the CDR3 is TGCAGCGTTGGTACGCTAATTTATGGCTACACCTTC. The V gene is TRBV29-1, the J gene TRBJ1-2; D is uncertain. CDR3 length: 12 residues. Trimming left V 4 bases short and J 5 bases short, with 11 bases between. Germline CDR1 and CDR2: SQVTM and ANQGSEA.

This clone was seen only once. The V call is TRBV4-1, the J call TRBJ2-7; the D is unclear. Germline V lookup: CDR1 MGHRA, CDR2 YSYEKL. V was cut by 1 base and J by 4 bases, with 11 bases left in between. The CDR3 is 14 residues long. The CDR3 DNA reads TGCGCCAGCAGCCAAGGACACAGTTCATACGAGCAGTACTTC. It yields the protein CASSQGHSSYEQYF.

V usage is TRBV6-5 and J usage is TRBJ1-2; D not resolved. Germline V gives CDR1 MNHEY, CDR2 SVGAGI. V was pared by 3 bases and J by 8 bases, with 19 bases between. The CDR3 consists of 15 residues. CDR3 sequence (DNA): TGTGCCAGCAGTTATTGGACCGACGGGCCTGGCGGCTACACCTTC. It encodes CASSYWTDGPGGYTF.

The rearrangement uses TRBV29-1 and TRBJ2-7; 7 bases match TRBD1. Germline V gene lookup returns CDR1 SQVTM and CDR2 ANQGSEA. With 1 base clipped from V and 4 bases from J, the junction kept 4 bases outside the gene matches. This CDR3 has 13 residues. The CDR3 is CSVEGQGEYEQYF. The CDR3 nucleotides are TGCAGCGTTGAAGGACAGGGAGAATACGAGCAGTACTTC.

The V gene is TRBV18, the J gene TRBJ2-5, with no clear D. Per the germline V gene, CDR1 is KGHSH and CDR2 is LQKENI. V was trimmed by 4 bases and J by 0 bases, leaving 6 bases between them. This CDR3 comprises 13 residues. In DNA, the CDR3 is TGTGCCAGCTCACGAAGTTACCAAGAGACCCAGTACTTC. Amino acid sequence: CASSRSYQETQYF.

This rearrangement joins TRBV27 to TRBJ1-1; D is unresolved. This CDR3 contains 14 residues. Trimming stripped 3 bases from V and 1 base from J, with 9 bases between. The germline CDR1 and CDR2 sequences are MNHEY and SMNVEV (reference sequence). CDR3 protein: CASSFSGENTEAFF. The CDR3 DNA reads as TGTGCCAGCAGTTTCTCCGGAGAGAACACTGAAGCTTTCTTT.

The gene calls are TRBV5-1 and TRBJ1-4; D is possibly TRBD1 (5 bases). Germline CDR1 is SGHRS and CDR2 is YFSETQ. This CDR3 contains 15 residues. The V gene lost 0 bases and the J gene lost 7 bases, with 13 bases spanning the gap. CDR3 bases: TGCGCCAGCAGCTTGGCGCCTCAGGGAAGTGAAAAACTGTTTTTT. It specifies CASSLAPQGSEKLFF.

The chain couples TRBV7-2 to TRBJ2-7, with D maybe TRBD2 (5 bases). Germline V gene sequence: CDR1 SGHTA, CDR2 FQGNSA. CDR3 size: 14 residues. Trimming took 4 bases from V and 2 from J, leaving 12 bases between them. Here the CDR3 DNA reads TGTGCCAGCAGCTCCAGTGGAGGTCCCTACGAGCAGTACTTC. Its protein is CASSSSGGPYEQYF.

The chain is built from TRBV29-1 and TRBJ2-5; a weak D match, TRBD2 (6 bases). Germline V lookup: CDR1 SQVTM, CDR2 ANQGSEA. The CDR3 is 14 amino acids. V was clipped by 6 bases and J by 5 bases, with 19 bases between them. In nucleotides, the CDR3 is TGCAGCGTCCCCCAGTATAGGGGAGGTGAGACCCAGTACTTC. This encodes CSVPQYRGGETQYF.

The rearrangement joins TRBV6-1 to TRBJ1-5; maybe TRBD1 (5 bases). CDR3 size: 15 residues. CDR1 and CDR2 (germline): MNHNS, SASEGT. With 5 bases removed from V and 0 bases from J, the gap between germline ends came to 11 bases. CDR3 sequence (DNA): TGTGCCAGCAGTCCGACAGCGGATAGCAATCAGCCCCAGCATTTT. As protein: CASSPTADSNQPQHF.

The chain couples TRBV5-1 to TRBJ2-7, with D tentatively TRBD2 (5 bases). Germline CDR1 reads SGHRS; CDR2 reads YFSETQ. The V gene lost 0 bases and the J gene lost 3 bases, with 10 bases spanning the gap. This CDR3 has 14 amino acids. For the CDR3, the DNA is TGCGCCAGCAGCTTGGGAGTAGCGAACTACGAGCAGTACTTC. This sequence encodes CASSLGVANYEQYF.

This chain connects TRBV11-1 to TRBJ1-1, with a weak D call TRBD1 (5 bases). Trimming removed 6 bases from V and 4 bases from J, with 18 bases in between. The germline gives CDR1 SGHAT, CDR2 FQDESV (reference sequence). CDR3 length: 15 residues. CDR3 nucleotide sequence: TGTGCCAGCAGATCCCGGCTGGGGGGGAGCACTGAAGCTTTCTTT. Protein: CASRSRLGGSTEAFF. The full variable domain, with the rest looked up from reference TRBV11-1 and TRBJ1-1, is EAEVAQSPRYKITEKSQAVAFWCDPISGHATLYWYRQILGQGPELLVQFQDESVVDDSQLPKDRFSAERLKGVDSTLKIQPAELGDSAMYLCASRSRLGGSTEAFFGQGTRLTVV.

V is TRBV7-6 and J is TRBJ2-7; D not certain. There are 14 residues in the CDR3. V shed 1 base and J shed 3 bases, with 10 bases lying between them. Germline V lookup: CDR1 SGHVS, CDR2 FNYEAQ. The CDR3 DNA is TGTGCCAGCAGCTTAGGGGGTGGTTACTACGAGCAGTACTTC. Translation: CASSLGGGYYEQYF. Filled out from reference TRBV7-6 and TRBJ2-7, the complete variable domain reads GAGVSQSPRYKVTKRGQDVALRCDPISGHVSLYWYRQALGQGPEFLTYFNYEAQQDKSGLPNDRFSAERPEGSISTLTIQRTEQRDSAMYRCASSLGGGYYEQYFGPGTRLTVT.

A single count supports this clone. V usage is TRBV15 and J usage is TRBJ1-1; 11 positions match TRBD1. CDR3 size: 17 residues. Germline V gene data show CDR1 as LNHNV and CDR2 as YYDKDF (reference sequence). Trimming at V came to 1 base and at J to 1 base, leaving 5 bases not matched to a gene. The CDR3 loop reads CATSRGGTGGKNTEAFF. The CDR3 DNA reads TGTGCCACCAGCAGAGGAGGGACAGGGGGGAAGAACACTGAAGCTTTCTTT.

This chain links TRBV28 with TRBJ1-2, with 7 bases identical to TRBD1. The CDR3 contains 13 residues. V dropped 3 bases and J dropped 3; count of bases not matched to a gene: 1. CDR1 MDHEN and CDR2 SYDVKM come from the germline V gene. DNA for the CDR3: TGTGCCAGCAGTTTGGGACAGCACTATGGCTACACCTTC. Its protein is CASSLGQHYGYTF.

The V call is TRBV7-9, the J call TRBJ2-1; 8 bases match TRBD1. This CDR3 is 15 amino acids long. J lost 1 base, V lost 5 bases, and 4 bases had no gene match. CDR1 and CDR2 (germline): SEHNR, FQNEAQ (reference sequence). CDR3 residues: CASSKGQGSYNEQFF. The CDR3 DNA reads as TGTGCCAGCAGCAAAGGACAGGGTTCCTACAATGAGCAGTTCTTC. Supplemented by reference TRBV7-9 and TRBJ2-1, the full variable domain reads DTGVSQNPRHKITKRGQNVTFRCDPISEHNRLYWYRQTLGQGPEFLTYFQNEAQLEKSRLLSDRFSAERPKGSFSTLEIQRTEQGDSAMYLCASSKGQGSYNEQFFGPGTRLTVL.